Presented here are 14 T cell receptor beta chains from one specimen sequenced in a study of T-cell memory formation after mild COVID-19. TCRdb reprocessed the 5' RACE reads with MiXCR, giving one entry per CDR3 protein. The sample has tens of thousands of distinct CDR3 sequences; more than 15% are singletons. Material for sequencing was PBMCs or a T cell subset sorted from them (not recorded which). All receptors derive from an adult who had mild COVID-19 (a few samples of this study predate the infection). Cell type and time point are not known.

The chain employs TRBV6-5 and TRBJ1-1, with 7 bases matching TRBD1. J lost 5 bases, V lost 2 bases, and 8 bases had no gene match. CDR1 is MNHEY and CDR2 is SVGAGI in the germline V gene. The CDR3 covers 15 residues. DNA of the CDR3: TGTGCCAGCAGTTACCGAGGGGGCATAGGGACTGAAGCTTTCTTT. It codes for CASSYRGGIGTEAFF.

At least ten counts were recorded for this clonotype. The chain links TRBV10-3 to TRBJ1-1; 10 nucleotides line up with TRBD1. The germline V gene encodes CDR1 ENHRY and CDR2 SYGVKD. V was pared by 2 bases and J by 1 base, with 4 bases of the junction left unmatched. The CDR3 has 16 residues. The CDR3 coding sequence is TGTGCCATCAGTGAGGACAGGGGGCATGGGAACACTGAAGCTTTCTTT. As protein: CAISEDRGHGNTEAFF.

Relative to its sample, this clonotype is medium-sized. The chain is built from TRBV6-4 and TRBJ2-1; 10 bases align to TRBD1. Per germline, CDR1 MRHNA and CDR2 SNTAGT. This CDR3 spans 15 amino acids. Losses at the gene ends were 1 base for V and 7 bases for J; bases not matched to a gene: 4. CDR3 nucleotide sequence: TGTGCCAGCAGTGACTGGGACAGGGGTAGGAATGAGCAGTTCTTC. It specifies CASSDWDRGRNEQFF.

This clonotype came up many times. This chain uses TRBV12-3 or TRBV12-4 with TRBJ2-1; TRBD2 matches at 8 bases. V shed 3 bases and J 4 bases; nucleotides not matched to a gene: 11. This CDR3 comprises 17 residues. CDR3 nucleotide sequence: TGTGCCAGCAGTTTTTCTGTAGGCGGGGGGATTTACAATGAGCAGTTCTTC. This sequence encodes CASSFSVGGGIYNEQFF.

The gene calls are TRBV5-1 and TRBJ1-1, with 10 nucleotides matching TRBD1. V lost 0 bases and J lost 6; bases outside the gene matches: 2. Germline V gives CDR1 SGHRS, CDR2 YFSETQ. CDR3 length: 14 amino acids. The CDR3 loop reads CASSLGQGAAEAFF. Written as DNA, the CDR3 is TGCGCCAGCAGCTTGGGACAGGGGGCGGCTGAAGCTTTCTTT.

Many counts were recorded for this clonotype. The chain is built from TRBV20-1 and TRBJ2-2; the D gene is possibly TRBD2 (6 bases). V gave up 5 bases and J gave up 6 bases, with 13 bases separating them. The germline gives CDR1 DFQATT, CDR2 SNEGSKA (reference sequence). CDR3 size: 13 residues. CDR3 amino acids: CSARREQAGELFF. DNA for the CDR3: TGCAGTGCTCGGAGGGAGCAGGCCGGGGAGCTGTTTTTT.

This chain uses TRBV6-1 with TRBJ1-5; 7 bases match TRBD1. V shed 4 bases, J shed 2 bases, and the junction held 11 bases outside the gene matches. The germline CDR1 and CDR2 sequences are MNHNS and SASEGT. This CDR3 contains 17 residues. The CDR3 is CASSGPTGNRGNQPQHF. In DNA, the CDR3 is TGTGCCAGCAGTGGCCCGACAGGGAATCGAGGCAATCAGCCCCAGCATTTT.

The chain uses TRBV29-1 and TRBJ2-3; TRBD2 is a possible D gene (6 bases). This CDR3 spans 14 amino acids. The germline V gene encodes CDR1 SQVTM and CDR2 ANQGSEA. Trimming cost V 1 base and J 2 bases, with 10 bases left between them. The CDR3: CSVEARRDTDTQYF. In nucleotides, the CDR3 is TGCAGCGTTGAAGCTCGGCGGGACACAGATACGCAGTATTTT.

This clonotype was seen many times. This chain connects TRBV6-5 to TRBJ1-3; maybe TRBD1 (6 bases). Germline-derived CDR1 and CDR2 are MNHEY and SVGAGI. V was trimmed by 4 bases and J by 6 bases, leaving 13 bases between them. The CDR3 has 14 residues. CDR3 in DNA: TGTGCCAGCAGTTTACGGACAGTTGCAAACACCATATATTTT. Its translation: CASSLRTVANTIYF.

This clonotype was observed many times. The germline gene is not matched at one end of the junction; a read error may be the cause. The CDR3 spells CAISEVLSSNEQFF. The DNA of the CDR3 is TGTGCCATCAGTGAGGTATTGTCCTCCAATGAGCAGTTCTTC. The chain joins TRBV10-3 to TRBJ2-1; D is undetermined. The CDR3 sequence is 14 residues long. Germline V gives CDR1 ENHRY, CDR2 SYGVKD.

This clonotype showed up many times. The chain recombines TRBV4-2 with TRBJ2-3; perhaps TRBD2 as D (6 bases). The V and J ends lost 2 bases and 0 bases respectively, with 18 bases between them. The CDR3 is 18 amino acids. Germline CDR1 is LGHNA and CDR2 is YNFKEQ. The CDR3: CASSQHQGGGPSTDTQYF. In nucleotides, the CDR3 is TGTGCCAGCAGCCAACACCAGGGAGGCGGGCCAAGCACAGATACGCAGTATTTT.

The rearrangement joins TRBV24-1 to TRBJ2-3, with D tentatively TRBD2 (6 bases). V lost 1 base, J lost 3 bases, and 16 bases lay in between. CDR3 length: 17 amino acids. CDR1 and CDR2 from the germline V gene are KGHDR and SFDVKD. CDR3 loop: CATSDFGQGGPTDTQYF. Here the CDR3 DNA reads TGTGCCACCAGTGATTTTGGGCAGGGAGGACCGACAGATACGCAGTATTTT.

This clonotype was seen many times. V gene TRBV4-1 combines with J gene TRBJ1-2; 9 bases fit TRBD1. The ends lost 3 bases at V and 8 bases at J; junction bases unmatched: 7. This CDR3 has 14 residues. The germline CDR1 and CDR2 sequences are MGHRA and YSYEKL. The chain's CDR3 is CASSQRTGVRGYTF. DNA for the CDR3: TGCGCCAGCAGCCAGAGGACAGGGGTACGGGGCTACACCTTC.

The sample holds a few counts of this clonotype. This sequence joins TRBV5-6 and TRBJ2-3; D might be TRBD2 (6 bases). Germline V gene sequence: CDR1 SGHDT, CDR2 YYEEEE. V shed 3 bases and J shed 5 bases, with 16 bases lying between them. This CDR3 has 15 amino acids. CDR3 region: CASSWNPSGVDTQYF. CDR3 DNA sequence: TGTGCCAGCAGCTGGAACCCCTCGGGGGTAGATACGCAGTATTTT.